This TCR beta chain appears in the sequencing data of a study of cytomegalovirus exposure and HLA in healthy donors. For the study at large: Tens of millions of unique TCR sequences came from HLA-typed donors in an early release. General study findings and limits: Listed as cytomegalovirus-associated were approximately 160 TCR beta chains. Productive rates of about 87% or about 30% were seen for most TCR beta V segments in an earlier analysis.

The junction had 19 bases not matched to a gene; V was cut back by 7 bases and J by 6 bases. Germline values: CDR1 MDHEN, CDR2 SYDVKM. The CDR3 sequence is 18 residues long. In its sample, this clone was seen once. Its antigen remains unidentified. Healthy individuals who donated bone marrow served as the donors. PCR was performed using 60 Vbeta and 13 Jbeta primers. Generated by immunoSEQ multiplex PCR, the TCRdb table keeps only in-frame clones and is missing some. The table has about 150,000 clones, about four fifths seen once; the top ten hold almost 7%. The chain uses TRBV28 and TRBJ2-3; 10 nucleotides agree with TRBD2. Sequenced input: PBMCs. This receptor was taken from a man aged 30 to 39 in good health and CMV-seropositive. CDR3 residues: CASTLSGLAALRLDTQYF. DNA for the CDR3: TGTGCCAGCACCCTATCAGGACTAGCGGCCTTGAGGTTGGATACGCAGTATTTT.